Described below is a single TCR beta chain sequence and its context. This entry comes from a study of blood T cell repertoires in COVID-19. Study at large: T cells, B-cell-depleted T cells, or PBMCs provided the cDNA or gDNA that served as material.

The CDR3 totals 16 residues. Germline values: CDR1 LNHDA, CDR2 SQIVND (reference sequence). Trimming removed 3 bases from V and 1 base from J; junction bases left unmatched: 6. Clones were sequenced by immunoSEQ multiplex PCR, and TCRdb holds only the in-frame ones, with some missing. The sample yields about 310,000 clones, roughly 84% seen once. The sequence was obtained from a man in his forties or fifties with active or convalescent COVID-19. The chain combines TRBV19 with TRBJ2-3; 8 bases map to TRBD2. Sequencing was carried out using peripheral blood. The CDR3 DNA sequence: TGTGCCAGTAGTATGGCACTAGCGGTGGGCACAGATACGCAGTATTTT. Its translation: CASSMALAVGTDTQYF.